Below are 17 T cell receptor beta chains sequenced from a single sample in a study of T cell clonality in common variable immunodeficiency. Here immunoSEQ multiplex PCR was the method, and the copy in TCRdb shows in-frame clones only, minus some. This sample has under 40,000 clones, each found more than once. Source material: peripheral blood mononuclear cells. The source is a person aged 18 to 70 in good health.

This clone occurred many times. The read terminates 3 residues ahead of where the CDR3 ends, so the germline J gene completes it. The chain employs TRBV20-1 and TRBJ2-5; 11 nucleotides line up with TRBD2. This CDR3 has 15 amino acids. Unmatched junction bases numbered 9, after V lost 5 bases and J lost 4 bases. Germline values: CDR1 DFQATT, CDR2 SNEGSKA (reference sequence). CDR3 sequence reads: CSAGLGSGRGETQYF. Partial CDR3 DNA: TGCAGTGCTGGGCTGGGTAGCGGGAGGGGAGAGACC.

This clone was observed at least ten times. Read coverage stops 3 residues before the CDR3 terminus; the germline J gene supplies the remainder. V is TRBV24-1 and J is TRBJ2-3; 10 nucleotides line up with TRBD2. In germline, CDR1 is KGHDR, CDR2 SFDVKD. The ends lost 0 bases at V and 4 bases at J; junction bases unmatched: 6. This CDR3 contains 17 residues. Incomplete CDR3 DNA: TGTGCCACCAGTGATTTGGCTAGCGGGAGTCAAGCAGATACG. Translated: CATSDLASGSQADT. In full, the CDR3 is CATSDLASGSQADTQYF.

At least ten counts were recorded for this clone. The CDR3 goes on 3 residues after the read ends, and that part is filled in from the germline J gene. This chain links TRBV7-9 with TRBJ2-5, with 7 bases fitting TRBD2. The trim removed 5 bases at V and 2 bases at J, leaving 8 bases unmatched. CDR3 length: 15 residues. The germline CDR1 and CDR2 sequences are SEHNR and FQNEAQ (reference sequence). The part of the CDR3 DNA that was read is TGTGCCAGCAGCGGGGTTCGGGGGGAACAAGAGACC. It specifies CASSGVRGEQET. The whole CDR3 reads CASSGVRGEQETQYF.

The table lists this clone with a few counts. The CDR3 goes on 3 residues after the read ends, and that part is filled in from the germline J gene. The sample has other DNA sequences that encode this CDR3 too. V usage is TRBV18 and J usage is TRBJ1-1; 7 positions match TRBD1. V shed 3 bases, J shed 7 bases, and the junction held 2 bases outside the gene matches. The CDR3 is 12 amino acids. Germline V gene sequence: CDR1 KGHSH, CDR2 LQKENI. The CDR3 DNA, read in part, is TGTGCCAGCTCACCTAGACAGGGTGAA. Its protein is CASSPRQGE. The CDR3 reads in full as CASSPRQGEAFF.

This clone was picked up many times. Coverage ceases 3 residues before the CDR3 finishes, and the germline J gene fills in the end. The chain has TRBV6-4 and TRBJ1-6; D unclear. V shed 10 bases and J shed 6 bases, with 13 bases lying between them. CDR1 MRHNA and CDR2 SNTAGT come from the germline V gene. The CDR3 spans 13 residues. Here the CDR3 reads CANHRSSNSPLHF. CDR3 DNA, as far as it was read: TGTGCCAACCATAGAAGTTCTAATTCACCC.

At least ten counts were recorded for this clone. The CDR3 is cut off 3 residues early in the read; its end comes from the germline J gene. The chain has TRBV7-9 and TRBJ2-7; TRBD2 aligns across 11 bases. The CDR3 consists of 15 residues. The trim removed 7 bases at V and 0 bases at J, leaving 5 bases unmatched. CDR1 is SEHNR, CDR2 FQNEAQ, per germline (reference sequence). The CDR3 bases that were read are TGTGCCAGCAACCAACTAGCGGGAGACTCCTACGAG. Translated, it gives CASNQLAGDSYE. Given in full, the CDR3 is CASNQLAGDSYEQYF.

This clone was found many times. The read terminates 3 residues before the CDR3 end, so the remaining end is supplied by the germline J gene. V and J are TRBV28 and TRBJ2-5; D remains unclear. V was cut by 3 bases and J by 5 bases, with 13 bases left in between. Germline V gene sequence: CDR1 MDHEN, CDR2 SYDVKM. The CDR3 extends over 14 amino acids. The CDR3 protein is CASSFAGRVETQYF. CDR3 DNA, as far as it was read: TGTGCCAGCAGTTTTGCTGGGCGAGTGGAGACC.

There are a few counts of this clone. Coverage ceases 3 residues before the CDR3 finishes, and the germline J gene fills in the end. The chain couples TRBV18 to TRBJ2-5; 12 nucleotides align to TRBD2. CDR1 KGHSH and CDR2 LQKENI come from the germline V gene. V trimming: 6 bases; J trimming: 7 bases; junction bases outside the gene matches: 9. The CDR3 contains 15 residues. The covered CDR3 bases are TGTGCCAGCTCCATCCAGACTAGCGGGAGCAGGACC. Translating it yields CASSIQTSGSRT. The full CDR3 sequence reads CASSIQTSGSRTQYF.

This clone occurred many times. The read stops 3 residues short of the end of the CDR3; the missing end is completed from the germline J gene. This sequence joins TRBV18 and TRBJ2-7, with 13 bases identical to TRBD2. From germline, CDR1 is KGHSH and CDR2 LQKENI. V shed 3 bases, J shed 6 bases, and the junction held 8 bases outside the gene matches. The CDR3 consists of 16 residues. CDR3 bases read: TGTGCCAGCTCACCGAGACTAGCGGGAGGAGGGGGCGAG. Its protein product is CASSPRLAGGGGE. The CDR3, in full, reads CASSPRLAGGGGEQYF. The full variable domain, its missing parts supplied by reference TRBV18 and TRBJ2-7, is NAGVMQNPRHLVRRRGQEARLRCSPMKGHSHVYWYRQLPEEGLKFMVYLQKENIIDESGMPKERFSAEFPKEGPSILRIQQVVRGDSAAYFCASSPRLAGGGGEQYFGPGTRLTVT.

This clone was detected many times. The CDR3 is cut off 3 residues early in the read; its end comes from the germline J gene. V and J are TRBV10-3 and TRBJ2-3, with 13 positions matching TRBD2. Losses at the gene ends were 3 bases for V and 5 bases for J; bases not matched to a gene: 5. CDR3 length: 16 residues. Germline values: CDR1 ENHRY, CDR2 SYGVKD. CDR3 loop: CAISDGLAGEKDTQYF. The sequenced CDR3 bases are TGTGCCATCAGTGACGGACTAGCGGGAGAGAAAGATACG.

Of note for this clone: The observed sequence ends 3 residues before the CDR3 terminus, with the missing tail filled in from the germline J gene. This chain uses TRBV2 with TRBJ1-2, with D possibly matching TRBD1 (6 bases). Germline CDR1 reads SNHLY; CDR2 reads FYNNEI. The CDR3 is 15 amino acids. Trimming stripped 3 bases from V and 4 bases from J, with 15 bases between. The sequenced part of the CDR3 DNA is TGTGCCAGCAGTGATGGGGACACCCAAGCCTATGGC. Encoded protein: CASSDGDTQAYG. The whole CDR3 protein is CASSDGDTQAYGYTF.

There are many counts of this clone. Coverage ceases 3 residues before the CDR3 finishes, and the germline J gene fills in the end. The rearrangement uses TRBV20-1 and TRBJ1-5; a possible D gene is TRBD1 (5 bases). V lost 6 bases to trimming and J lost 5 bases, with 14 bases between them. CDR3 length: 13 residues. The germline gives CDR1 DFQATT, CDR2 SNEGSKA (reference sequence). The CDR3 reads CSAQGRGHQPQHF. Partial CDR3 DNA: TGCAGTGCCCAGGGCCGTGGGCATCAGCCC.

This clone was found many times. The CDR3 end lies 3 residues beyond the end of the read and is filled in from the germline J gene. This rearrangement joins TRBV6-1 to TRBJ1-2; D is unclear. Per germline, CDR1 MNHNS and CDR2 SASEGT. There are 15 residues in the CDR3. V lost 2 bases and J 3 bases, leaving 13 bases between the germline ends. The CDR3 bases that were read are TGTGCCAGCAGTGAAAGTCCGGCGGATTACTATGGC. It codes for CASSESPADYYG. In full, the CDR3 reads CASSESPADYYGYTF.

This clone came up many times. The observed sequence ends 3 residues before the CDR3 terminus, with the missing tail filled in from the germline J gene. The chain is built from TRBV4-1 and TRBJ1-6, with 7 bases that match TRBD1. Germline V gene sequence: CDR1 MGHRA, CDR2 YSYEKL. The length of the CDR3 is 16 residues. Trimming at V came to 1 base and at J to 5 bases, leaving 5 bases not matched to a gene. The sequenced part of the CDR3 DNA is TGCGCCAGCAGCCAAGGGCAGGGGGTGAATAATTCACCC. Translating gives CASSQGQGVNNSP. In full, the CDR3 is CASSQGQGVNNSPLHF.

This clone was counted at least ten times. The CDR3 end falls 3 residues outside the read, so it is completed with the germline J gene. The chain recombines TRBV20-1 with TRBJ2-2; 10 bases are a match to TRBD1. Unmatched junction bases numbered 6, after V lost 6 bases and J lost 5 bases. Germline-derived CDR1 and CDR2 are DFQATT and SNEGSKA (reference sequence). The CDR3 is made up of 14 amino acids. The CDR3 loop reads CSARRQGATGELFF. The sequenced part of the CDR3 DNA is TGCAGTGCCCGGAGACAGGGGGCGACCGGGGAG.

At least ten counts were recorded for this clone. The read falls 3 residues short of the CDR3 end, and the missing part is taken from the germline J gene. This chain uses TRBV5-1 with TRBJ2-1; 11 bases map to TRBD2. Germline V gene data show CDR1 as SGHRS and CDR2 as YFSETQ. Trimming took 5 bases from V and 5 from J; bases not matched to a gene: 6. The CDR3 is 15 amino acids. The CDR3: CASRPGTSGHNEQFF. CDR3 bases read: TGCGCCAGCAGACCTGGGACTAGCGGACACAATGAG.

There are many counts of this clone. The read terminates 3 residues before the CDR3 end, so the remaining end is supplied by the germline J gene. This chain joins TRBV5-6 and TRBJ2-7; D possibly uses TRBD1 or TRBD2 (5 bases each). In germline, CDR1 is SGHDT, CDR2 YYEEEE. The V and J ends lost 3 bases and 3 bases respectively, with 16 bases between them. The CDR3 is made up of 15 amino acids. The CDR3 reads CASSSLRGVDYEQYF. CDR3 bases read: TGTGCCAGCAGCTCCCTTCGAGGGGTAGACTACGAG.